These T cell receptor beta chains were read from a single sample in a study of blood T cell repertoires in COVID-19. The data were produced by immunoSEQ multiplex PCR, yet TCRdb's version contains in-frame clones alone and is incomplete. The sample includes about 190,000 clones, 88% of them seen just once. Source material: peripheral blood. The receptors come from a man between 65 and 79 years old with active or convalescent COVID-19. The CDR3 runs from the conserved cysteine through the conserved F or W. Fields, in order: V gene, CDR3 length, J gene, D gene, clone size, CDR3 protein, CDR3 DNA. D genes are given only for firm matches. Part of the rows lack a size; the others show once, few, many or a class for expanded clones.

>TRBV15|14|TRBJ1-6|-|-
CATSAVVSNSPLHF
TGTGCCACCTCCGCGGTGGTTTCTAATTCACCCCTCCACTTT
>TRBV25-1|13|TRBJ1-2|-|-
CASSAGTASGYTF
TGTGCCAGCAGTGCAGGGACTGCGAGTGGCTACACCTTC
>TRBV28|12|TRBJ2-5|-|-
CASSLIGSPQYF
TGTGCCAGCAGCCTGATCGGGAGTCCACAGTACTTC
>TRBV7-6|15|TRBJ2-1|-|-
CASSNAGAGYNEQFF
TGTGCCAGCAGCAACGCGGGGGCGGGTTACAATGAGCAGTTCTTC
>TRBV5-1|15|TRBJ1-3|-|-
CASSSEGGSGNTIYF
TGCGCCAGCAGCTCCGAGGGAGGCTCTGGAAACACCATATATTTT
>TRBV28|13|TRBJ2-2|-|few
CASLPRYTGELFF
TGTGCCAGCCTCCCCAGGTACACCGGGGAGCTGTTTTTT
>TRBV28|13|TRBJ1-4|-|-
CASSLSGNEKLFF
TGTGCCAGCAGTTTATCCGGTAATGAAAAACTGTTTTTT
>TRBV6-6|18|TRBJ1-6|-|-
CASSPSGTRNTYNSPLHF
TGTGCCAGCAGTCCCTCCGGGACACGGAACACCTATAATTCACCCCTCCACTTT
>TRBV14|13|TRBJ2-3|-|-
CASSRTRTDTQYF
TGTGCCAGCAGCCGAACCCGGACAGATACGCAGTATTTT
>TRBV30|14|TRBJ1-2|-|-
CAWNKRGGTRGYTF
TGTGCCTGGAATAAAAGGGGGGGAACGCGCGGCTACACCTTC